This entry describes one T cell receptor beta chain. Its antigen has not been determined. No much larger clonotype is one base removed from it; base qualities were not supplied. The record originates from a study of blood T cell repertoires in COVID-19 (TCRdb year 2020). For the wider study: The collaborator samples originated in the United States, Italy and Spain and spanned the acute and convalescent phases of COVID-19. The prospective study material was composed of cDNA or gDNA derived from T cells, B-cell-depleted T cells, or PBMCs. Subjects who had been exposed to COVID-19, were actively infected with it, or had recovered from it provided the deeply sampled blood TCRbeta repertoires that made up the dataset. The repertoires were released in a freely available public database meant as a resource for research on the immune response to SARS-CoV-2. Samples came from the ongoing ImmuneRACE study (first 160 participants) plus 1,254 subjects from 6 global collaborators. A de-identified subject ID, COVID-19 status, age in years and sex were almost always included in the sample metadata. Where available, HLA class I and class II types were obtained from metadata supplied by the sample provider rather than from assay-based typing.

TCRbeta CDR3 regions were amplified from genomic DNA by means of the immunoSEQ Assay, a bias-controlled multiplex PCR. Concerning the study's data processing: The number of nucleated cells in each sample was estimated from the amplification of reference gene primers within the assay. To quantify the absolute abundance of each unique TCRbeta CDR3 rearrangement, sequence reads were collapsed and filtered. For each sample, productive Simpson clonality was calculated as the square root of Simpson's diversity index over productive rearrangements. TCRdb's version of the immuneACCESS table is confined to in-frame rearrangements and falls short of the full clone set. An unresolved V gene accounts for under half of the shortfall where checked; the remainder is of unknown origin. The DNA gave D and trimming, while V, J and clone size come from that table. The sample data list approximately 240,000 clones, and around four fifths of these were observed just once. Around 18% of the sample is held by the ten biggest clonotypes.

The collaborating institutions used their own protocols to collect whole blood in K2EDTA tubes. For TCRbeta analysis, collaborators shipped samples in one of three forms: frozen whole blood, isolated PBMCs, or DNA extracted from either of those sample types. Trimming leaves V shorter by 9 bases and J shorter by 6 bases, with the junction holding 10 bases beyond the gene matches. CDR1 and CDR2, looked up from the germline V gene, are KGHDR and SFDVKD. The CDR3 goes from the cysteine to the phenylalanine over 14 residues. Only the CDR3 DNA is retained, 42 bases long and in frame from the first base. Results and caveats for the whole study, not just this receptor: The amount of clinical and demographic metadata varied by source and participant and was provided uncurated.

The rearrangement joined TRBV24-1 to TRBJ2-1; 7 of the junction bases match TRBD2. Specimen: peripheral blood. This receptor was taken from a woman of 80 years or more with active or convalescent COVID-19. The bases read TGTGCCACCCCCCGCCCTAGCGGTTGCAATGAGCAGTTCTTC. Translated, this gives CATPRPSGCNEQFF.